This T cell receptor (beta chain) was recovered during a study of cytomegalovirus exposure and HLA in healthy donors. On the study more broadly: When fewer than 400 donors were genotyped, about 81% of them were found to fall in the Caucasian-associated ancestry cluster.

This clone appeared once. The germline gene is not matched at one end of the junction; a read error may be the cause. 60 Vbeta and 13 Jbeta primers were used in PCR. Measured with immunoSEQ multiplex PCR; TCRdb has only the in-frame clones, and not every one. Of some 120,000 clones listed, around 80% were seen once; the top ten hold just under 2%. CDR1 is SEHNR, CDR2 FQNEAQ, per germline (reference sequence). The CDR3 sequence is 18 residues long. This chain connects TRBV7-9 to TRBJ1-3; unclear D gene. Sequencing was carried out using PBMCs. The receptor comes from a man aged 50 to 60 in good health and CMV-seronegative. Written as DNA, the CDR3 is TGTTCCAGCAGCTTAGATGTCTTTGCTAGTAGCTCTGGAAACACCATATATTTT. This encodes CSSSLDVFASSSGNTIYF.